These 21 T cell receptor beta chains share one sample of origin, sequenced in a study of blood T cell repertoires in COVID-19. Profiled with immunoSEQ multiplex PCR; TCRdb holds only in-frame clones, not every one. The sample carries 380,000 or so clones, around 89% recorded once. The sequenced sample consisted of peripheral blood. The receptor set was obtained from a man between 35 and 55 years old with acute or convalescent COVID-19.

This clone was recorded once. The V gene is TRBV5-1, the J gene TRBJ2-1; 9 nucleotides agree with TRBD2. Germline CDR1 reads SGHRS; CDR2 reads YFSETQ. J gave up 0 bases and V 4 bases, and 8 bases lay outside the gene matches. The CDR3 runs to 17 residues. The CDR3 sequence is CASSGGLAPSSYNEQFF. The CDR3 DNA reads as TGCGCCAGCAGCGGGGGACTAGCTCCAAGCTCCTACAATGAGCAGTTCTTC.

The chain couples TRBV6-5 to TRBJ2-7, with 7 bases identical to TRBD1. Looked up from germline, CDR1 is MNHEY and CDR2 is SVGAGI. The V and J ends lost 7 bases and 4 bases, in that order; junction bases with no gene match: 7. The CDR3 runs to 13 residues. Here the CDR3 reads CASTRQGKYEQYF. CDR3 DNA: TGTGCCAGCACTCGACAGGGCAAGTACGAGCAGTACTTC.

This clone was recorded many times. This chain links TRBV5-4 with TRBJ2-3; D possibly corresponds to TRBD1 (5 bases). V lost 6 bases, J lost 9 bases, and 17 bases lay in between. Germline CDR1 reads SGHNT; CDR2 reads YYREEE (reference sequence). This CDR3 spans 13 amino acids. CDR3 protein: CASTPLSRETQYF. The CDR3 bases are TGTGCCAGCACCCCGTTAAGCAGGGAAACGCAGTATTTT. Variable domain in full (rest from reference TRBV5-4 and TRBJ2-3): ETGVTQSPTHLIKTRGQQVTLRCSSQSGHNTVSWYQQALGQGPQFIFQYYREEENGRGNFPPRFSGLQFPNYSSELNVNALELDDSALYLCASTPLSRETQYFGPGTRLTVL.

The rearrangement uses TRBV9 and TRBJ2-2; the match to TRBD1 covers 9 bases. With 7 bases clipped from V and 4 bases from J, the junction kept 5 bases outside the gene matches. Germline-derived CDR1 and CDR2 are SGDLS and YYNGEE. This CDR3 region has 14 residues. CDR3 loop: CASGGTGLTGELFF. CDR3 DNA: TGTGCCAGCGGAGGGACAGGGCTCACCGGGGAGCTGTTTTTT. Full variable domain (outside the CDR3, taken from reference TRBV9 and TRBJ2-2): DSGVTQTPKHLITATGQRVTLRCSPRSGDLSVYWYQQSLDQGLQFLIQYYNGEERAKGNILERFSAQQFPDLHSELNLSSLELGDSALYFCASGGTGLTGELFFGEGSRLTVL.

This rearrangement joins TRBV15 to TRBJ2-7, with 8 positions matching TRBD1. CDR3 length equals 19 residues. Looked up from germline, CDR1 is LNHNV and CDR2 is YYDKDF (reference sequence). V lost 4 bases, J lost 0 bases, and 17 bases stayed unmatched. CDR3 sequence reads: CATSTTQALGQENSYEQYF. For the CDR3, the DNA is TGTGCCACCAGCACTACACAGGCCCTGGGACAGGAAAACTCCTACGAGCAGTACTTC. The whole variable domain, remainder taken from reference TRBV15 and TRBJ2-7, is DAMVIQNPRYQVTQFGKPVTLSCSQTLNHNVMYWYQQKSSQAPKLLFHYYDKDFNNEADTPDNFQSRRPNTSFCFLDIRSPGLGDTAMYLCATSTTQALGQENSYEQYFGPGTRLTVT.

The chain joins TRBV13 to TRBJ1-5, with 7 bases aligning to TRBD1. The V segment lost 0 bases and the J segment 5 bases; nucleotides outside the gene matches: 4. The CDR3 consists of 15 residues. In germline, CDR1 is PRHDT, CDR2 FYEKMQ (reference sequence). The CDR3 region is CASSLGYRGDQPQHF. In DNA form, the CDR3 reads TGTGCCAGCAGCTTAGGTTACAGGGGCGATCAGCCCCAGCATTTT.

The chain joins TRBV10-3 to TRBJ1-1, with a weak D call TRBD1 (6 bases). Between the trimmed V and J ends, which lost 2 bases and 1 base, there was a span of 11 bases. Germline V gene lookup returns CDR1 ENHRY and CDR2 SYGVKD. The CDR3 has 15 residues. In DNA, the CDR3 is TGTGCCATCAGTGAGAGGGGGGGGAGGAACACTGAAGCTTTCTTT. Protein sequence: CAISERGGRNTEAFF.

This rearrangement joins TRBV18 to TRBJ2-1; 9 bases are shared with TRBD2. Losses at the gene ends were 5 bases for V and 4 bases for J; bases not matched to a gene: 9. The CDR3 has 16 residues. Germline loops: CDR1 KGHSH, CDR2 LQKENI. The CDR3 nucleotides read TGTGCCAGCTCAGCGGGGGGGCTAATAAAGTACAATGAGCAGTTCTTC. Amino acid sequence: CASSAGGLIKYNEQFF.

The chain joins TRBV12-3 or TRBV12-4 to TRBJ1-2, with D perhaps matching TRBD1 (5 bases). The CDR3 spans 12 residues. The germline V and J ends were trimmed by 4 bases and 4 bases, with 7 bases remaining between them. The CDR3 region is CASSYDSYGYTF. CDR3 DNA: TGTGCCAGCAGTTACGACAGCTATGGCTACACCTTC.

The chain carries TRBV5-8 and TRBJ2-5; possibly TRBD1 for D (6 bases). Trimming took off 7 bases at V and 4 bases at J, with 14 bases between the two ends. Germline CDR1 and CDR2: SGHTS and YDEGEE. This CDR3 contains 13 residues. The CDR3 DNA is TGTGCCAGCCGGATCCGAGGGGGAGAGACCCAGTACTTC. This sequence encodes CASRIRGGETQYF.

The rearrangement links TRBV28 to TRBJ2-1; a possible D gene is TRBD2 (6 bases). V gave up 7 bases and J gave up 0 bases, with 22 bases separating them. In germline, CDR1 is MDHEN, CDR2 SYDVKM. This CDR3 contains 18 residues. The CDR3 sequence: CASTPPSGARSSYNEQFF. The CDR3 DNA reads TGTGCCAGCACCCCTCCTTCGGGAGCAAGGAGCTCCTACAATGAGCAGTTCTTC.

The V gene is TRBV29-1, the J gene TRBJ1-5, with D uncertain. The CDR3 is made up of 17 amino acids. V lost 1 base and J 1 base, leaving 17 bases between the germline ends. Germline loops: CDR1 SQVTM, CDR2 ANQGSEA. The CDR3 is CSVEVPAPEASNQPQHF. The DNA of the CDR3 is TGCAGCGTTGAAGTTCCGGCCCCCGAGGCAAGCAATCAGCCCCAGCATTTT.

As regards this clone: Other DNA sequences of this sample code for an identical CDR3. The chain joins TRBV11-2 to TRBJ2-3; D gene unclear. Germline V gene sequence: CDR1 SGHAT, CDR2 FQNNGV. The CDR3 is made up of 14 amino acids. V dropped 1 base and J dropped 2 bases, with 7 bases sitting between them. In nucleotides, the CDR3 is TGTGCCAGCAGCTTAGGACGGGTCACAGATACGCAGTATTTT. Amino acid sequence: CASSLGRVTDTQYF. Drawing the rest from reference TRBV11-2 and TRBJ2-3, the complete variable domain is EAGVAQSPRYKIIEKRQSVAFWCNPISGHATLYWYQQILGQGPKLLIQFQNNGVVDDSQLPKDRFSAERLKGVDSTLKIQPAKLEDSAVYLCASSLGRVTDTQYFGPGTRLTVL.

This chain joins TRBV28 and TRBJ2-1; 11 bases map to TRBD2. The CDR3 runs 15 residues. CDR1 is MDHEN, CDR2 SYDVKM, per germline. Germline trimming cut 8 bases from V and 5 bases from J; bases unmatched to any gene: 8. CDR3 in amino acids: CASRVAGGPHNEQFF. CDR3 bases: TGTGCCAGCCGGGTAGCGGGAGGGCCCCACAATGAGCAGTTCTTC.

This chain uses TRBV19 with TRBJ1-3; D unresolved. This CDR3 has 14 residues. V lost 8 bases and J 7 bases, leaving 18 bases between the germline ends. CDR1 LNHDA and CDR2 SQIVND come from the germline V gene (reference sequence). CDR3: CASAVAGIGNTIYF. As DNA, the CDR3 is TGTGCCAGTGCCGTGGCGGGAATCGGTAACACCATATATTTT.

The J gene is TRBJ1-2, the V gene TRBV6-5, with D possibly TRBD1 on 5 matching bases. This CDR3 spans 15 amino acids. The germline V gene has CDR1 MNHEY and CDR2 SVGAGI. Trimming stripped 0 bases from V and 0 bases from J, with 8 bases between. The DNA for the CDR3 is TGTGCCAGCAGTTACTCTGCAGGGACTAACTATGGCTACACCTTC. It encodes CASSYSAGTNYGYTF.

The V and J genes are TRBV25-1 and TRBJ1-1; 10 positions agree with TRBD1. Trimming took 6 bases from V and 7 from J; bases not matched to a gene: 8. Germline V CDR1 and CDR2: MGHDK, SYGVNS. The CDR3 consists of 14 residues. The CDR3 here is CASRLTGGADEAFF. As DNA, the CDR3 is TGTGCCAGCAGATTGACAGGGGGCGCCGATGAAGCTTTCTTT.

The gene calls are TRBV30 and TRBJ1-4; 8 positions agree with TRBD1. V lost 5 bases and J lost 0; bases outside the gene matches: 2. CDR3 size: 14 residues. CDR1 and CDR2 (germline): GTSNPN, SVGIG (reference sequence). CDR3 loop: CAWPTGATNEKLFF. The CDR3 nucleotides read TGTGCCTGGCCGACAGGGGCAACTAATGAAAAACTGTTTTTT. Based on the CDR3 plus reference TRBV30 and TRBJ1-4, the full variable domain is SQTIHQWPATLVQPVGSPLSLECTVEGTSNPNLYWYRQAAGRGLQLLFYSVGIGQISSEVPQNLSASRPQDRQFILSSKKLLLSDSGFYLCAWPTGATNEKLFFGSGTQLSVL.

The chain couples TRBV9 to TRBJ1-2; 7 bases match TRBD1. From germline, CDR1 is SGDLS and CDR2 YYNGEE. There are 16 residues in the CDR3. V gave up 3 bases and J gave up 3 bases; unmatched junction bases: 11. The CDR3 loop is CASSASQGRIDYGYTF. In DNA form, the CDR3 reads TGTGCCAGCAGCGCCTCACAGGGGCGTATAGACTATGGCTACACCTTC. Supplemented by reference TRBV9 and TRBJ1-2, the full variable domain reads DSGVTQTPKHLITATGQRVTLRCSPRSGDLSVYWYQQSLDQGLQFLIQYYNGEERAKGNILERFSAQQFPDLHSELNLSSLELGDSALYFCASSASQGRIDYGYTFGSGTRLTVV.

The CDR3 sequence is CASSQDPTGWYGYTF. The CDR3 DNA follows: TGCGCCAGCAGCCAAGATCCGACAGGGTGGTATGGCTACACCTTC. V gene TRBV4-3 combines with J gene TRBJ1-2, with 7 nucleotides matching TRBD1. Germline CDR1 LGHNA, CDR2 YSLEER. V shed 0 bases and J 5 bases; nucleotides not matched to a gene: 6. The CDR3 loop spans 15 amino acids.

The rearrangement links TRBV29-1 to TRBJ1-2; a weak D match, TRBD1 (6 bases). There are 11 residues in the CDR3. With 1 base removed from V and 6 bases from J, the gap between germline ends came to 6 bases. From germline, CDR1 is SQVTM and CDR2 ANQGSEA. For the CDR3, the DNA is TGCAGCGTTGAAGGGACAGATGGCTACACCTTC. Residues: CSVEGTDGYTF.